This T cell receptor (beta chain) is drawn from a study of yellow fever vaccine responses in identical twins. A word on this clonotype: Its antigen remains unidentified.

Study-wide results and caveats: Twins' T cell vaccine responses reportedly looked partly convergent, partly personalized.

TCRdb re-derived calls from the RT-PCR reads in MiXCR, one entry per CDR3 protein. The sample contains under 20,000 distinct CDR3 sequences, around 76% of which appear only once. This receptor was taken from a woman in her late teens or twenties who received the yellow fever vaccine. The sample was T cells from blood (PBMCs), unsorted or a sorted subset (not recorded which), taken before or after yellow fever vaccination (not recorded which).

The chain's CDR3 is CASSLLAGAGYEQYF. CDR3 bases: TGTGCCAGCAGCTTACTGGCGGGAGCGGGCTACGAGCAGTACTTC. The rearrangement links TRBV11-3 to TRBJ2-7, with 7 bases lining up with TRBD2. Germline-derived CDR1 and CDR2 are SGHNT and YENEEA. Losses at the gene ends were 2 bases for V and 3 bases for J; bases not matched to a gene: 7. The CDR3 contains 15 residues.